Each of the 22 T cell receptor beta chains below was sequenced from the same sample in a study of T cell clonality in common variable immunodeficiency (dated by TCRdb to 2015 to 2017). Libraries were built with the immunoSEQ multiplex PCR assay. TCRdb obtained this table from immuneACCESS and retained in-frame rearrangements with V and J assigned. These tables miss some clones; where compared with another copy, unresolved V genes account for less than half of the shortfall, and the remainder is unexplained. There are approximately 50,000 clones in this sample, and none of them is a singleton. The ten largest account for around 0.8% of the sample. Sequenced material: peripheral blood mononuclear cells. These receptors came from a person between 18 and 75 years old in good health.

This clone was recorded at least ten times. The sequenced fragment ends 3 residues before the CDR3 boundary, so the rest is inferred from the germline J gene. The V and J genes are TRBV5-1 and TRBJ2-1; 8 bases fit TRBD2. Losses at the gene ends were 4 bases for V and 5 bases for J; bases not matched to a gene: 8. The CDR3 consists of 15 residues. Germline V gene sequence: CDR1 SGHRS, CDR2 YFSETQ. Incomplete CDR3 DNA: TGCGCCAGCAGCCGTCAGCGGGAGCCCCACAATGAG. As protein: CASSRQREPHNE. In full, the CDR3 is CASSRQREPHNEQFF.

At least ten counts were recorded for this clone. The sequenced part of the CDR3 DNA is TGTGCCCCTAATCAGCCC. It specifies CAPNQP. The whole CDR3 reads CAPNQPQHF. V and J are TRBV19 and TRBJ1-5; D unresolved. The CDR3 is cut off 3 residues early in the read; its end comes from the germline J gene. This CDR3 has 9 residues. Germline CDR1 LNHDA, CDR2 SQIVND (reference sequence). V shed 11 bases and J shed 4 bases, with 3 bases lying between them.

This clone was seen many times. With the read ending 3 residues before the CDR3 end, the germline J gene is used to fill in that end. The genes are TRBV5-1 and TRBJ1-1; weak D call: TRBD1 (6 bases). This CDR3 is built from 14 residues. Germline CDR1 SGHRS, CDR2 YFSETQ. V lost 2 bases and J lost 2, with 10 bases in between. The CDR3 bases that were read are TGCGCCAGCAGCTTTCAGGGGTCTAACACTGAA. Its translation is CASSFQGSNTE. The whole CDR3 reads CASSFQGSNTEAFF.

This clone was recorded at least ten times. The DNA read from the CDR3 is TGCAGTGCTAAGACTAGCGGCCCCTACGAG. It translates to CSAKTSGPYE. In full, the CDR3 is CSAKTSGPYEQYF. The gene calls are TRBV20-1 and TRBJ2-7, with 9 bases identical to TRBD2. The observed sequence ends 3 residues before the CDR3 terminus, with the missing tail filled in from the germline J gene. Trimming at V came to 4 bases and at J to 2 bases, leaving 3 bases not matched to a gene. CDR3 length equals 13 residues. Germline V gene lookup returns CDR1 DFQATT and CDR2 SNEGSKA (reference sequence).

This clone was counted at least ten times. The CDR3 extends 3 residues past the end of the read, so its final part is completed from the germline J gene. The gene calls are TRBV7-7 and TRBJ2-3, with D perhaps matching TRBD1 or TRBD2 (6 bases each). The ends were cut back, 1 base at V and 4 bases at J, with 12 bases in the middle. The CDR3 is 15 amino acids. The V gene's germline CDR1 is SSHAT and CDR2 FNYEAQ (reference sequence). Partial CDR3 DNA: TGTGCCAGCAGCTTAGGGAGGGGGTATGCAGATACG. Residues: CASSLGRGYADT. The full CDR3 is CASSLGRGYADTQYF. Drawing the rest from reference TRBV7-7 and TRBJ2-3, the complete variable domain is GAGVSQSPRYKVTKRGQDVTLRCDPISSHATLYWYQQALGQGPEFLTYFNYEAQPDKSGLPSDRFSAERPEGSISTLTIQRTEQRDSAMYRCASSLGRGYADTQYFGPGTRLTVL.

This clone came up many times. CDR3 DNA (partial): TGCGCCAGCAGCCCTCGAGCGCTAGCGGATCACTCCTACGAG. Translation gives CASSPRALADHSYE. The entire CDR3 protein reads CASSPRALADHSYEQYF. This chain joins TRBV4-1 and TRBJ2-7; 7 bases are a match to TRBD2. The CDR3 end is not reached by the read, which stops 3 residues before it; the germline J gene fills it in. The germline V gene encodes CDR1 MGHRA and CDR2 YSYEKL. The CDR3 has 17 amino acids. V was clipped by 4 bases and J by 0 bases; unmatched bases: 12.

There are many counts of this clone. Read coverage stops 3 residues before the CDR3 terminus; the germline J gene supplies the remainder. The chain recombines TRBV11-2 with TRBJ2-1; 7 bases agree with TRBD2. The CDR3 consists of 14 residues. Germline CDR1 and CDR2: SGHAT and FQNNGV. V was pared by 4 bases and J by 2 bases, with 2 bases of the junction left unmatched. Incomplete CDR3 DNA: TGTGCCAGCAGCTCTAGCGGCCCCTACAATGAG. Residues: CASSSSGPYNE. The CDR3 in its entirety is CASSSSGPYNEQFF.

This clone was counted at least ten times. The CDR3 is cut off 3 residues early in the read; its end comes from the germline J gene. V is TRBV24-1 and J is TRBJ2-5; D is uncertain. The CDR3 totals 16 residues. V dropped 3 bases and J dropped 1 base, with 14 bases sitting between them. Germline loops: CDR1 KGHDR, CDR2 SFDVKD. CDR3 in amino acids: CATSDARGPLQETQYF. The sequenced part of the CDR3 DNA is TGTGCCACCAGTGATGCCCGCGGTCCGCTCCAAGAGACC.

This clone occurred many times. Read sequence stops 3 residues before the CDR3 end, and the germline J gene provides the missing end. The rearrangement uses TRBV18 and TRBJ2-1; 9 bases line up with TRBD1. The J segment lost 1 base and the V segment lost 3 bases, leaving 1 base of the junction unmatched. Germline CDR1 reads KGHSH; CDR2 reads LQKENI. The CDR3 consists of 15 residues. The CDR3 DNA, read in part, is TGTGCCAGCTCACCCGGGACAGGGTCCTACAATGAG. Residues: CASSPGTGSYNE. The entire CDR3 sequence reads CASSPGTGSYNEQFF. Full variable domain (missing parts from reference TRBV18 and TRBJ2-1): NAGVMQNPRHLVRRRGQEARLRCSPMKGHSHVYWYRQLPEEGLKFMVYLQKENIIDESGMPKERFSAEFPKEGPSILRIQQVVRGDSAAYFCASSPGTGSYNEQFFGPGTRLTVL.

This clone was seen many times. The CDR3 extends 3 residues past the end of the read, so its final part is completed from the germline J gene. The J gene is TRBJ1-5, the V gene TRBV20-1; TRBD1 matches at 8 bases. The J segment lost 4 bases and the V segment lost 5 bases, leaving 10 bases of the junction unmatched. Germline assignment: CDR1 DFQATT and CDR2 SNEGSKA (reference sequence). The CDR3 sequence is 15 residues long. The covered CDR3 bases are TGCAGTGCTTCACACGGACAGGGTCGAAATCAGCCC. Translation gives CSASHGQGRNQP. The entire CDR3 reads CSASHGQGRNQPQHF.

This clone was counted at least ten times. The read gets to within 3 residues of the CDR3 end, and the germline J gene fills in the rest. This chain links TRBV6-4 with TRBJ2-4, with D unresolved. V gave up 2 bases and J gave up 0 bases, with 11 bases separating them. This CDR3 spans 16 amino acids. The V gene's germline CDR1 is MRHNA and CDR2 SNTAGT. CDR3 amino acids: CASSDGDIVAKNIQYF. The CDR3 DNA, read in part, is TGTGCCAGCAGTGACGGAGACATAGTAGCCAAAAACATT.

This clone was seen at least ten times. The read is 3 residues too short to cover the CDR3 end, so that end is filled in from the germline J gene. The V and J genes are TRBV5-6 and TRBJ2-7; 10 bases are shared with TRBD1. CDR1 and CDR2 (germline): SGHDT, YYEEEE. The CDR3 length is 14 residues. V dropped 4 bases and J dropped 3; count of bases not matched to a gene: 4. CDR3 DNA, as far as it was read: TGTGCCAGCAGCCCGGGACAGGGGTTCTACGAG. It encodes CASSPGQGFYE. The complete CDR3 sequence is CASSPGQGFYEQYF.

The table lists this clone with many counts. The sequenced fragment ends 3 residues before the CDR3 boundary, so the rest is inferred from the germline J gene. The gene calls are TRBV7-2 and TRBJ1-2; tentatively, D is TRBD1 (5 bases). The germline V and J ends were trimmed by 0 bases and 7 bases, with 9 bases remaining between them. Germline CDR1 reads SGHTA; CDR2 reads FQGNSA. The CDR3 covers 13 residues. The part of the CDR3 DNA that was read is TGTGCCAGCAGCTTAGCCCGGGGACTTGGC. It specifies CASSLARGLG. The full CDR3 is CASSLARGLGYTF.

In its sample, this clone was seen a few times. Partial CDR3 DNA: TGTGCCAGTAGTATAGTACTAGCGGAGCTCGTCCGGGAG. This gives the protein CASSIVLAELVRE. The CDR3 in its entirety is CASSIVLAELVRELFF. The V call is TRBV19, the J call TRBJ2-2; 8 bases fit TRBD2. The read terminates 3 residues before the CDR3 end, so the remaining end is supplied by the germline J gene. Germline V gene sequence: CDR1 LNHDA, CDR2 SQIVND (reference sequence). The J segment lost 9 bases and the V segment lost 1 base, leaving 10 bases of the junction unmatched. This CDR3 contains 16 residues.

This clone was observed at least ten times. The read gets to within 3 residues of the CDR3 end, and the germline J gene fills in the rest. The chain combines TRBV11-2 with TRBJ2-5; 7 bases map to TRBD2. The germline CDR1 and CDR2 sequences are SGHAT and FQNNGV. Trimming at V came to 5 bases and at J to 0 bases, leaving 6 bases not matched to a gene. The CDR3 length is 15 residues. The CDR3 bases that were read are TGTGCCAGCAGCCCTTACACTAGCGACCAAGAGACC. Protein: CASSPYTSDQET. The CDR3 reads in full as CASSPYTSDQETQYF.

This clone was detected ten times or more. Sequencing ends 3 residues short of the CDR3 end; the germline J gene provides the rest. The rearrangement uses TRBV20-1 and TRBJ1-1, with D perhaps matching TRBD1 (6 bases). CDR1 DFQATT and CDR2 SNEGSKA come from the germline V gene (reference sequence). V was clipped by 2 bases and J by 1 base, with 8 bases between them. The CDR3 is made up of 13 amino acids. The DNA read from the CDR3 is TGCAGTGCTAGATTGACAGGGAACACTGAA. This encodes CSARLTGNTE. The CDR3 in its entirety is CSARLTGNTEAFF.

Many counts were recorded for this clone. Read data end 3 residues before the CDR3 end; the end is taken from the germline J gene. This rearrangement joins TRBV20-1 to TRBJ2-1; the D gene is possibly TRBD2 (6 bases). This CDR3 has 13 amino acids. V gave up 6 bases and J gave up 7 bases, with 16 bases separating them. From germline, CDR1 is DFQATT and CDR2 SNEGSKA (reference sequence). This CDR3 reads CSAGKAGGNEQFF. Partial CDR3 DNA: TGCAGTGCCGGGAAAGCGGGTGGAAATGAG.

In its sample, this clone was seen a few times. CDR3 bases read: TGCGCCAGCAGTTGGCATCGGGACAGGGACAATGAG. It encodes CASSWHRDRDNE. The CDR3 in full is CASSWHRDRDNEQFF. V usage is TRBV10-2 and J usage is TRBJ2-1, with 9 bases aligning to TRBD1. The read ends 3 residues early relative to the CDR3; the germline J gene fills the gap. CDR1 and CDR2 from the germline V gene are WSHSY and SAAADI. The CDR3 spans 15 residues. With 5 bases clipped from V and 5 bases from J, the junction kept 7 bases outside the gene matches.

There are many counts of this clone. The read falls 3 residues short of the CDR3 end, and the missing part is taken from the germline J gene. The chain uses TRBV18 and TRBJ2-4; D unresolved. Germline CDR1 and CDR2: KGHSH and LQKENI. The CDR3 covers 12 residues. Trimming cost V 5 bases and J 6 bases, with 8 bases left between them. CDR3: CASSSYVNIQYF. The sequenced part of the CDR3 DNA is TGTGCCAGCTCATCCTACGTAAACATT. The whole variable domain, remainder taken from reference TRBV18 and TRBJ2-4, is NAGVMQNPRHLVRRRGQEARLRCSPMKGHSHVYWYRQLPEEGLKFMVYLQKENIIDESGMPKERFSAEFPKEGPSILRIQQVVRGDSAAYFCASSSYVNIQYFGAGTRLSVL.

This clone was seen repeatedly, ten times or more. The sequence runs out 3 residues before the end of the CDR3; the remainder is reconstructed from the germline J gene. V gene TRBV19 combines with J gene TRBJ2-3; D ambiguous. The CDR3 runs to 13 residues. CDR1 is LNHDA and CDR2 is SQIVND in the germline V gene (reference sequence). V shed 3 bases and J shed 2 bases, with 6 bases lying between them. The CDR3 bases that were read are TGTGCCAGTAGTATCGGTTACACAGATACG. It is translated as CASSIGYTDT. The full CDR3 protein is CASSIGYTDTQYF.

This clone came up many times. The read ends 3 residues early relative to the CDR3; the germline J gene fills the gap. The chain links TRBV12-3 or TRBV12-4 to TRBJ2-2; D not certain. The V and J ends lost 1 base and 0 bases respectively, with 6 bases between them. The CDR3 covers 15 residues. The CDR3 DNA, read in part, is TGTGCCAGCAGTTTAGTACACGCGAACACCGGGGAG. Protein product: CASSLVHANTGE. The CDR3 as a whole reads CASSLVHANTGELFF.

The table lists this clone with many counts. The CDR3 extends 3 residues past the end of the read, so its final part is completed from the germline J gene. The genes are TRBV24-1 and TRBJ2-2; 9 bases match TRBD1. From germline, CDR1 is KGHDR and CDR2 SFDVKD. There are 16 residues in the CDR3. The V gene end was trimmed by 2 bases and the J gene end by 6 bases; junction bases not matched to a gene: 6. The part of the CDR3 DNA that was read is TGTGCCACCAGTGATTCCTTGGACAGGGGAGCCGGGGAG. This codes for CATSDSLDRGAGE. The CDR3 as a whole reads CATSDSLDRGAGELFF.